This T cell receptor (beta chain) was identified in a study of blood T cell repertoires in COVID-19. The assay was immunoSEQ multiplex PCR, and TCRdb's table has in-frame clones only and misses some. The repertoire holds approximately 250,000 clones, with roughly 90% as singletons. V trimming: 4 bases; J trimming: 0 bases; junction bases outside the gene matches: 2. The CDR3 length is 14 residues. The germline V gene encodes CDR1 MDHEN and CDR2 SYDVKM. This receptor was obtained from a middle-aged man who had been exposed to COVID-19. The chain carries TRBV28 and TRBJ1-1, with TRBD1 matching 7 bases. The sequencing sample was made of PBMCs or T cells enriched from blood (not recorded which). The chain's CDR3 is CASSWGQMNTEAFF. CDR3 DNA: TGTGCCAGCAGTTGGGGACAGATGAACACTGAAGCTTTCTTT.